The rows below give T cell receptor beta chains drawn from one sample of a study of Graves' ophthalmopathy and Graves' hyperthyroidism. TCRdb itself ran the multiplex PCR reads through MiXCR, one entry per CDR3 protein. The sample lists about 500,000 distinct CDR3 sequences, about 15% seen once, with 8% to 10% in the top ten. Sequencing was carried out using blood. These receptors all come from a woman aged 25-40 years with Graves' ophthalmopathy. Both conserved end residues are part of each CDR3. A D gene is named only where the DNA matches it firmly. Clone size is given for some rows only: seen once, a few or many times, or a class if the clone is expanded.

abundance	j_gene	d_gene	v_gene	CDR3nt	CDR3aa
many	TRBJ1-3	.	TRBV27	TGTGCCAGCAGTCCGGGACTCCACTCTGGAAACACCATATATTTT	CASSPGLHSGNTIYF
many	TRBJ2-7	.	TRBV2	TGTGCCACCTCCCTGGGGGGCTACGAGCAGTACTTC	CATSLGGYEQYF
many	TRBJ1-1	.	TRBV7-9	TGTGCCAGCACTACAGGGTACGCTGAAGCTTTCTTT	CASTTGYAEAFF
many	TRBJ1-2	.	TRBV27	TGTGCCAGCAGAGGCAGCGTCGGCGATGGCTACACCTTC	CASRGSVGDGYTF
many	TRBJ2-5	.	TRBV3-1	TGTGCCAGCAGTCGGGGCAGTCGGGAGACCCAGTACTTC	CASSRGSRETQYF
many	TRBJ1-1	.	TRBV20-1	TGCAGTGCTAGAGATCGAGGGCACCTACTTGAAGCTTTCTTT	CSARDRGHLLEAFF
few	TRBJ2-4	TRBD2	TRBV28	TGTGCCAGCACCCCCGGGGGGGCGGACAAAAACATTCAGTACTTC	CASTPGGADKNIQYF
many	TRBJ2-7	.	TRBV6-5	TGTGCCAGCAGAGGCCGGCACTACGAGCAGTACTTC	CASRGRHYEQYF
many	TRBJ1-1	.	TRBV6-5	TGTGCCAGCAGTTCGGTAAGCATGAACACTGAAGCTTTCTTT	CASSSVSMNTEAFF
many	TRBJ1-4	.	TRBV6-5	TGTGCCAGCAGTTACTCTGGTTTGAGGGTAGTGGAAAAACTGTTTTTT	CASSYSGLRVVEKLFF
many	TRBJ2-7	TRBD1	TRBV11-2	TGTGCCAGCAGCCGTACAGGGGTTGAGGTCGAGCAGTACTTC	CASSRTGVEVEQYF
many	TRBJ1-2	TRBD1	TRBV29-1	TGCAGCGTTGAAGATTGGGGAACAGGGGAGAACTATGGCTACACCTTC	CSVEDWGTGENYGYTF
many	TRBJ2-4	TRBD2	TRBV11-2	TGTGCCAGCAGCCGGACTAGCGGGAGGGTCCAAAACATTAAGTACTTC	CASSRTSGRVQNIKYF
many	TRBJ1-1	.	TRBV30	TGTGCCTGGAGTCTGAGAGTGAACACTGAAGCTTTCTTT	CAWSLRVNTEAFF
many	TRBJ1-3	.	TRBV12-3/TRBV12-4	TGTGCCAGCACCCCCGCCGCCCCGGTTGGAAACACCATATATTTT	CASTPAAPVGNTIYF
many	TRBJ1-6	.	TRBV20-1	TGCAGTGCTAGCCCCGGGACAAAGAGAACCCTCCACTTT	CSASPGTKRTLHF
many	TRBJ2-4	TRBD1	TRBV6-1	TGTGCCAGCAGATGGGACAGGGTTTTCAACATTCAGTACTTC	CASRWDRVFNIQYF
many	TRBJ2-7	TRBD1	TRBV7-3	TGTGCCAGCAGTCCAGGACAGGGAAGGGGCGAGCAGTACTTC	CASSPGQGRGEQYF
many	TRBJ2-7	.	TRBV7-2	TGTGCCAGCAGCTTAGGAACGATGAAGCAGTACTTC	CASSLGTMKQYF
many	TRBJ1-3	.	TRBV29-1	TGCAGCGTGGGACTTAGCTCTGGAAACACCATATATTTT	CSVGLSSGNTIYF
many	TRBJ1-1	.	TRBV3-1	TGTGCCAGCAGCCACAATGTCGGACAGCTGAACACTGAAGCTTTCTTT	CASSHNVGQLNTEAFF
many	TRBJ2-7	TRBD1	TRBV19	TGTGCCAGTAGCCCGGCAAGGGGGCAAACCTACGAGCAGTACTTC	CASSPARGQTYEQYF
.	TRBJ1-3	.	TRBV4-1	TGCGCCAGCAGCCAAGGACCGGGGCTAGGAAACACCATATATTTT	CASSQGPGLGNTIYF
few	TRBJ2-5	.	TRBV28	TGTGCCAGCAGCCACCTGATGACGGGACATACGAGGGAGACCCAGTACTTC	CASSHLMTGHTRETQYF
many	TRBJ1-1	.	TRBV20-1	TGCAGTGCCAGGGGAGCTTTCTTT	CSARGAFF
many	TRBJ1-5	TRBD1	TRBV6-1	TGTGCCAGCAGTCTATCCGGGACAGGGGGCGCAAAACAGCCCCAGCATTTT	CASSLSGTGGAKQPQHF
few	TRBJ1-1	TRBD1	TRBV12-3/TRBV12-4	TGTGCCAGCAGTCAGACAGGGTCGAACACTGAAGCTTGCTTT	CASSQTGSNTEACF
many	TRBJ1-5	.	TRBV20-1	TGCAGTGCTCACGGGACAAGCAATCAGCCCCAGCATTTT	CSAHGTSNQPQHF
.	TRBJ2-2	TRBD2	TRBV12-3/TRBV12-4	TGTGCCAGCAGTCCCCACTCCTATAGCGGGGGGGCAACCGGGGAGCTGTTTTTT	CASSPHSYSGGATGELFF
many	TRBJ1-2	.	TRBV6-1	TGTGCCAGCCGTACAAAGCCTAGTAACTATGGCTACACCTTC	CASRTKPSNYGYTF
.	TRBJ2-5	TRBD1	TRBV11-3	TGTGCCAGCAGCCTACGGACAGGGCAAAGGACTGAGACCCAGTACTTC	CASSLRTGQRTETQYF
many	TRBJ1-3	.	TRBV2	TGTGCCAGCAGTGACAGCTCTGGAAACACCATATATTTT	CASSDSSGNTIYF